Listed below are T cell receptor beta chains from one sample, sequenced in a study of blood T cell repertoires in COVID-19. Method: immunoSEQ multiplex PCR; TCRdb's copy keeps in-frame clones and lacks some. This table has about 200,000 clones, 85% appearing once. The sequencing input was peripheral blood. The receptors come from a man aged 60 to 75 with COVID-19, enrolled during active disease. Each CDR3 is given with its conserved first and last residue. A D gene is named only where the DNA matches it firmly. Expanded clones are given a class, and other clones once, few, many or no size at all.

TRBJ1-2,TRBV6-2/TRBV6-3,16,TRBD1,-,CASSYSGVGQGYGYTF,TGTGCCAGCAGTTACTCCGGCGTGGGACAGGGCTATGGCTACACCTTC
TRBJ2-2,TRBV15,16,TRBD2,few,CATRPGLAVAVGELFF,TGTGCCACCAGGCCGGGACTAGCGGTCGCTGTGGGGGAGCTGTTTTTT
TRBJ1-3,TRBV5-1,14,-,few,CASSYGSSGNTIYF,TGCGCCAGCAGCTATGGCTCCTCGGGAAACACCATATATTTT
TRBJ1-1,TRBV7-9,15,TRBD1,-,CASSLGQGMNTEAFF,TGTGCCAGCAGCCTCGGACAGGGTATGAACACTGAAGCTTTCTTT
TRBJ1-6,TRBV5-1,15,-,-,CASSVTSRGNSPLHF,TGCGCCAGCAGCGTTACGAGCAGGGGTAATTCACCCCTCCACTTT
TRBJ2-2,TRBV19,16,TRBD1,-,CASSSQGAAPTGELFF,TGTGCCAGTAGTTCGCAGGGGGCGGCCCCAACCGGGGAGCTGTTTTTT
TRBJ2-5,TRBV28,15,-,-,CASSFWGGGEETQYF,TGTGCCAGCAGTTTCTGGGGAGGGGGTGAGGAGACCCAGTACTTC
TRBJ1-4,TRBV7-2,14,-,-,CASSLEYSTEKLFF,TGTGCCAGCAGCTTAGAGTACAGCACTGAAAAACTGTTTTTT
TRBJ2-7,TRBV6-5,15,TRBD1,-,CASSSHRDRGYEQYF,TGTGCCAGCAGTTCCCACCGGGACAGGGGCTACGAGCAGTACTTC
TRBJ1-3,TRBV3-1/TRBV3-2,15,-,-,CASSSTGQPGNTIYF,TGTGCCAGCAGCTCGACAGGTCAGCCAGGAAACACCATATATTTT
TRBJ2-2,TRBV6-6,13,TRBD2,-,CAAGRENTGELFF,TGTGCAGCGGGGCGGGAGAACACCGGGGAGCTGTTTTTT
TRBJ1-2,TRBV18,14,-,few,CASSHQRRNYGYTF,TGTGCCAGCTCACATCAGCGAAGAAACTATGGCTACACCTTC
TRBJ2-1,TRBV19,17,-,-,CASSIDPRGVPYNEQFF,TGTGCCAGTAGTATAGACCCACGAGGAGTACCCTACAATGAGCAGTTCTTC
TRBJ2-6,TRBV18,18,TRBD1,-,CASSPSGGPISGANVLTF,TGTGCCAGCTCACCCTCAGGGGGCCCAATTTCTGGGGCCAACGTCCTGACTTTC
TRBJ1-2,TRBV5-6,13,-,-,CASSLRGYYGYTF,TGTGCCAGCAGCTTGAGGGGGTACTATGGCTACACCTTC
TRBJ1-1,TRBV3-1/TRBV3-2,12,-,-,CASSHLGGQVFF,TGTGCCAGCAGCCACCTCGGGGGGCAAGTTTTCTTT
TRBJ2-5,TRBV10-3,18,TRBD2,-,CAISESDPSGRRPETQYF,TGTGCCATCAGTGAGTCTGACCCTAGCGGAAGAAGACCGGAGACCCAGTACTTC
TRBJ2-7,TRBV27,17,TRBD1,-,CASSRYIPDRDPYEQYF,TGTGCCAGCAGCCGTTATATTCCGGACAGGGACCCCTACGAGCAGTACTTC
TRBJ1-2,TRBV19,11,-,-,CASSPNYGYTF,TGTGCCAGTAGTCCGAACTATGGCTACACCTTC
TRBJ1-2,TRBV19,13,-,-,CASSTARVYGYTF,TGTGCCAGTAGTACCGCCCGAGTGTATGGCTACACCTTC
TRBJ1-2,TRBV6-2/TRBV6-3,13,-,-,CASSYSADYGYTF,TGTGCCAGCAGTTACTCGGCAGACTATGGCTACACCTTC
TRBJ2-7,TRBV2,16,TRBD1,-,CASSERLGTGSYEQYF,TGTGCCAGCAGTGAAAGGTTAGGGACAGGGTCCTACGAGCAGTACTTC
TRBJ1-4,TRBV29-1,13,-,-,CSVGMRLGEKLFF,TGCAGCGTCGGGATGAGGTTGGGTGAAAAACTGTTTTTT
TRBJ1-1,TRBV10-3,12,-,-,CAISGANTEAFF,TGTGCCATCAGTGGGGCCAACACTGAAGCTTTCTTT
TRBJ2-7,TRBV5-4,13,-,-,CASSFGSSYEQYF,TGTGCCAGCAGCTTTGGCAGCTCCTACGAGCAGTACTTC
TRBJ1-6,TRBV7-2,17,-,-,CASSARGGAWVHSPLHF,TGTGCCAGCAGCGCGAGGGGGGGGGCTTGGGTTCATTCACCCCTCCACTTT
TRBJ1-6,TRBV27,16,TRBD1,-,CASSRRTGSPVSPLHF,TGTGCCAGCAGTAGAAGGACAGGGAGCCCCGTTTCACCCCTCCACTTT
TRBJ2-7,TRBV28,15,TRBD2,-,CASSLGLAGASEQYF,TGTGCCAGCAGTTTGGGCCTAGCGGGAGCATCTGAGCAGTACTTC
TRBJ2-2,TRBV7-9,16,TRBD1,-,CASSSSGQGATGELFF,TGTGCCAGCAGCTCGAGCGGACAGGGGGCTACCGGGGAGCTGTTTTTT
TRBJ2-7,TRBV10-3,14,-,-,CAISERQGESEQYF,TGTGCCATCAGTGAGCGCCAGGGTGAATCCGAGCAGTACTTC
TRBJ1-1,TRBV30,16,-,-,CAWSLMGRTARTEAFF,TGTGCCTGGAGCCTCATGGGGCGGACGGCGCGGACTGAAGCTTTCTTT
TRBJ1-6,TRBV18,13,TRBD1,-,CASSEQGRSPLHF,TGTGCCAGCTCGGAACAGGGGCGATCACCCCTCCACTTT
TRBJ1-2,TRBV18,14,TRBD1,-,CASSPPEGAGGYTF,TGTGCCAGCTCACCACCGGAGGGGGCGGGCGGCTACACCTTC
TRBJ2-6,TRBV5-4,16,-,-,CASSLQGRTGANVLTF,TGTGCCAGCAGCTTACAGGGGAGGACTGGGGCCAACGTCCTGACTTTC
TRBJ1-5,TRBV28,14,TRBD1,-,CATYGDRGNQPQHF,TGTGCCACCTATGGGGACAGGGGAAATCAGCCCCAGCATTTT
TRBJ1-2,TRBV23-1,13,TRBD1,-,CASSQRDRDGYTF,TGCGCCAGCAGTCAAAGGGACAGGGATGGCTACACCTTC
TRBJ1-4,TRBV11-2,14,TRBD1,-,CASSLGQPNEKLFF,TGTGCCAGCAGCCTGGGACAGCCTAATGAAAAACTGTTTTTT
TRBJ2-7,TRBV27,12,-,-,CASGRRMYEQYF,TGTGCCAGCGGCCGGCGGATGTACGAGCAGTACTTC
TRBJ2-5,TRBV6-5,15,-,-,CASSYSGGGGETQYF,TGTGCCAGCAGTTACTCGGGAGGGGGAGGAGAGACCCAGTACTTC
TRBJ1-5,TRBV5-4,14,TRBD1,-,CASSFGTGNQPQHF,TGTGCCAGCAGCTTTGGGACAGGGAATCAGCCCCAGCATTTT
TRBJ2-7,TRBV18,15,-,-,CASSSDIARTDEQYF,TGTGCCAGCTCATCCGACATCGCCCGTACGGACGAGCAGTACTTC
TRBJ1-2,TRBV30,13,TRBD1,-,CAWTVTGDYGYTF,TGTGCCTGGACGGTCACAGGGGACTATGGCTACACCTTC
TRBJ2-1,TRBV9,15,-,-,CASSVEALGGNEQFF,TGTGCCAGCAGCGTAGAGGCGCTAGGGGGCAATGAGCAGTTCTTC
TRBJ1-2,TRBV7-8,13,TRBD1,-,CASSRDRDYGYTF,TGTGCCAGCAGCCGGGACAGGGACTATGGCTACACCTTC
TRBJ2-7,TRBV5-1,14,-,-,CASSSQGVSYEQYF,TGCGCCAGCAGCTCCCAAGGGGTCTCCTACGAGCAGTACTTC
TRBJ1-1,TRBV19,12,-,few,CASSARVTEAFF,TGTGCCAGTAGTGCCAGGGTCACTGAAGCTTTCTTT
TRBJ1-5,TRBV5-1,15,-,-,CASSHVGGSDQPQHF,TGCGCCAGCAGCCACGTGGGGGGGTCGGATCAGCCCCAGCATTTT
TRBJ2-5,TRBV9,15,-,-,CASSVTTLTQETQYF,TGTGCCAGCAGCGTGACTACCCTAACCCAAGAGACCCAGTACTTC
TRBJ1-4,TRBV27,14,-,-,CASSPQWGEEKLFF,TGTGCCAGCAGCCCCCAGTGGGGCGAGGAAAAACTGTTTTTT
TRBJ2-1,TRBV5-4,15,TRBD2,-,CASSFGLAGNNEQFF,TGTGCCAGCAGCTTCGGACTAGCGGGAAACAATGAGCAGTTCTTC
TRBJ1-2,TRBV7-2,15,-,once,CASRPSGANNYGYTF,TGTGCCAGCAGACCCAGTGGAGCGAATAACTATGGCTACACCTTC
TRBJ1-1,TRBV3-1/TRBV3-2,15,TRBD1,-,CASSQPDRGATEAFF,TGTGCCAGCAGCCAACCCGACAGGGGTGCCACTGAAGCTTTCTTT
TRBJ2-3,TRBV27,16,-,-,CASSLGYRTSTDTQYF,TGTGCCAGCAGTTTGGGGTACCGGACTAGCACAGATACGCAGTATTTT
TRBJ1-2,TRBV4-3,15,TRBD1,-,CASSQLDRGNNGYTF,TGCGCCAGCAGCCAACTGGACAGGGGGAACAATGGCTACACCTTC
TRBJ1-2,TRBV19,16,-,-,CASSISPGWTNYGYTF,TGTGCCAGTAGTATCTCTCCAGGGTGGACTAACTATGGCTACACCTTC